Described below is a single TCR beta chain sequence and its context. The sample belongs to a study of blood T cell repertoires in COVID-19. TCRdb's copy holds only in-frame clones and misses some; the assay was immunoSEQ multiplex PCR. The sample has roughly 400,000 clones, 90% to 95% seen once; the top ten hold about 0.86%. V was clipped by 1 base and J by 6 bases, with 9 bases between them. The CDR3 sequence is 13 residues long. CDR1 SEHNR and CDR2 FQNEAQ come from the germline V gene (reference sequence). Sequenced material: PBMCs or T cells enriched from blood (not recorded which). The sequence derives from a woman aged 40 to 50 who had been exposed to COVID-19. The J gene is TRBJ1-2, the V gene TRBV7-9; no firm D call. This CDR3 reads CASSLGSPDGYTF. The CDR3 DNA sequence: TGTGCCAGCAGCTTAGGGTCCCCGGATGGCTACACCTTC.